Each of the 3 T cell receptor beta chains below was sequenced from the same sample in a study of T cells after yellow fever vaccination. One entry per CDR3 protein results from TCRdb running MiXCR on the 5' RACE reads. This table holds a few hundred thousand distinct CDR3 sequences, around 10% found once. The specimen was PBMCs, collected on the day of the first yellow fever vaccination. These TCRs come from a man in his late teens or twenties who received the YFV17D yellow fever vaccine.

This clonotype has only one observation. V gene TRBV3-1 combines with J gene TRBJ1-2; no clear D. This CDR3 spans 13 amino acids. Trimming pared 1 base from V and 4 bases from J, leaving 7 bases between. Germline CDR1 reads LGHDT; CDR2 reads YNNKEL (reference sequence). In DNA, the CDR3 is TGTGCCAGCAGCCAAGTCTCACTCTATGGCTACACCTTC. Translated: CASSQVSLYGYTF.

This chain uses TRBV7-2 with TRBJ2-1; TRBD1 agrees at 7 bases. The CDR3 spans 13 residues. CDR1 and CDR2 (germline): SGHTA, FQGNSA. Losses at the gene ends were 3 bases for V and 12 bases for J; bases not matched to a gene: 8. CDR3 sequence: CASSLGQFKGQFF. CDR3 coding DNA: TGTGCCAGCAGCTTGGGACAGTTTAAAGGGCAGTTCTTC. The whole variable domain, filled in from reference TRBV7-2 and TRBJ2-1, reads GAGVSQSPSNKVTEKGKDVELRCDPISGHTALYWYRQSLGQGLEFLIYFQGNSAPDKSGLPSDRFSAERTGGSVSTLTIQRTQQEDSAVYLCASSLGQFKGQFFGPGTRLTVL.

The CDR3 reads CASSRGQGLSYGYTF. The CDR3 region has the DNA TGTGCCAGTAGTAGAGGACAGGGACTCTCCTATGGCTACACCTTC. This rearrangement joins TRBV19 to TRBJ1-2, with 8 positions matching TRBD1. CDR1 and CDR2 from the germline V gene are LNHDA and SQIVND (reference sequence). The CDR3 has 15 amino acids. Trimming cost V 4 bases and J 4 bases; bases outside gene matches: 8.